These T cell receptor beta chains were read from a single sample in a study of blood T cell repertoires in COVID-19. TCRdb's copy holds only in-frame clones and misses some; the assay was immunoSEQ multiplex PCR. The data hold roughly 98,000 clones, with just under 85% observed a single time. Input material: peripheral blood. The receptors shown here come from a woman between 65 and 79 years old with active or convalescent COVID-19. CDR3s include the opening cysteine and the closing phenylalanine or tryptophan. The size of a clone is reported for some rows only, either as once, few or many, or as a class for expanded clones.

abundance,j_gene,v_gene,CDR3aa
-,TRBJ2-1,TRBV27,CASSPRTSGGVKRSEQFF
-,TRBJ1-5,TRBV10-3,CAISESGRVDGQPQHF
-,TRBJ1-2,TRBV3-1/TRBV3-2,CASSQDRGTPGRGYTF
few,TRBJ1-6,TRBV6-6,CACGAGSDSPLHF
-,TRBJ1-2,TRBV30,CAWTWGGVRDYGYTF
-,TRBJ2-6,TRBV5-1,CASSLVGVGANVLTF
-,TRBJ1-2,TRBV5-6,CASTAGTGLSNYGYTF
-,TRBJ2-1,TRBV11-2,CASSLDADEQFF
-,TRBJ1-2,TRBV27,CASSPQRGYGYTF
-,TRBJ2-5,TRBV2,CASSELLVSQETQYF
-,TRBJ2-2,TRBV3-1/TRBV3-2,CASSQEGAIGELFF
-,TRBJ2-3,TRBV4-3,CASSQDQGDTQYF
-,TRBJ2-1,TRBV11-2,CASSLDPSAGSEQFF
-,TRBJ2-1,TRBV6-1,CASSETWPGLHNEQFF
-,TRBJ2-6,TRBV19,CASSIIPVSPGSGANVLTF
-,TRBJ1-2,TRBV20-1,CSARENRDYTF
-,TRBJ2-3,TRBV19,CASRERGGPDTQYF
-,TRBJ2-6,TRBV5-4,CASSLVAGTAGANVLTF
few,TRBJ2-2,TRBV19,CASSIRLGQNTGELFF
-,TRBJ2-5,TRBV27,CASSSSYQETQYF
once,TRBJ2-5,TRBV6-5,CASRPAGAETQYF
-,TRBJ1-2,TRBV6-6,CASSYEGTRGDGYTF
-,TRBJ2-1,TRBV10-1,CASSESGRTDNEQFF
-,TRBJ1-3,TRBV6-5,CASSYSAGWDTIYF
-,TRBJ1-5,TRBV28,CASSLAAHRVYNQPQHF
-,TRBJ2-2,TRBV24-1,CATSDPTGTGNTGELFF
-,TRBJ2-7,TRBV7-9,CASSLARQGLNEQYF
-,TRBJ1-2,TRBV5-6,CASSPTGVSAYGYTF
-,TRBJ2-1,TRBV6-5,CASRNDYSNEQFF
once,TRBJ1-4,TRBV3-1/TRBV3-2,CASSPGTGNEKLFF
-,TRBJ1-6,TRBV27,CASRSQLALHF
-,TRBJ2-3,TRBV18,CASSPSRDTQYF
-,TRBJ1-3,TRBV18,CASSLDRGPGNTIYF
-,TRBJ1-2,TRBV21-1,CASNDSHLPRRGADYGYTF
-,TRBJ2-5,TRBV9,CASNREGQETQYF
-,TRBJ1-1,TRBV5-1,CASSSLTGVNTEAFF
-,TRBJ1-5,TRBV18,CASSPDREQPQHF
-,TRBJ1-2,TRBV6-5,CASSVNNYGYTF
-,TRBJ2-3,TRBV2,CASTGGRGTDTQYF
-,TRBJ2-1,TRBV5-5,CASSSLAGGPNEQFF
once,TRBJ2-5,TRBV5-5,CASSSITPGQVIQETQYF
-,TRBJ1-2,TRBV29-1,CSVGQGNYGYTF
-,TRBJ2-2,TRBV5-8,CASSLLITRLVAGELFF
-,TRBJ2-3,TRBV5-1,CASSWDTQTDTQYF
-,TRBJ1-2,TRBV5-4,CASSSGGMNYGYTF
-,TRBJ1-1,TRBV24-1,CATSDRGNTEAFF
few,TRBJ2-3,TRBV7-2,CASSFYRQGTDTQYF
-,TRBJ2-2,TRBV10-3,CAISGTSVTGELFF
-,TRBJ2-3,TRBV14,CASSSRDFTDTQYF
-,TRBJ2-5,TRBV9,CASSVVSSGRTQYF
few,TRBJ1-1,TRBV11-2,CASSFIQGIEAFF
-,TRBJ2-6,TRBV29-1,CSVDMGAVSGANVLTF
few,TRBJ2-1,TRBV7-7,CASSSGRGSNEQFF